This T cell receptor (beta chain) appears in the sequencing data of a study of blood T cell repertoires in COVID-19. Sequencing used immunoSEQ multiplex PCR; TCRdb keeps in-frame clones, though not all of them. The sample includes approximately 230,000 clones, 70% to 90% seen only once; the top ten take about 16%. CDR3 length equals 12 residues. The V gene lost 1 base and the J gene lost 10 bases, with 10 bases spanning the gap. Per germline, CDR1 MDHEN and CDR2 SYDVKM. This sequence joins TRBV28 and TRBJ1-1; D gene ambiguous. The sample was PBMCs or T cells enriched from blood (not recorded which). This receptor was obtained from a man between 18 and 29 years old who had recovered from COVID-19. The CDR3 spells CASSLYPSGAFF. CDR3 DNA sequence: TGTGCCAGCAGTTTATATCCTTCGGGAGCTTTCTTT.